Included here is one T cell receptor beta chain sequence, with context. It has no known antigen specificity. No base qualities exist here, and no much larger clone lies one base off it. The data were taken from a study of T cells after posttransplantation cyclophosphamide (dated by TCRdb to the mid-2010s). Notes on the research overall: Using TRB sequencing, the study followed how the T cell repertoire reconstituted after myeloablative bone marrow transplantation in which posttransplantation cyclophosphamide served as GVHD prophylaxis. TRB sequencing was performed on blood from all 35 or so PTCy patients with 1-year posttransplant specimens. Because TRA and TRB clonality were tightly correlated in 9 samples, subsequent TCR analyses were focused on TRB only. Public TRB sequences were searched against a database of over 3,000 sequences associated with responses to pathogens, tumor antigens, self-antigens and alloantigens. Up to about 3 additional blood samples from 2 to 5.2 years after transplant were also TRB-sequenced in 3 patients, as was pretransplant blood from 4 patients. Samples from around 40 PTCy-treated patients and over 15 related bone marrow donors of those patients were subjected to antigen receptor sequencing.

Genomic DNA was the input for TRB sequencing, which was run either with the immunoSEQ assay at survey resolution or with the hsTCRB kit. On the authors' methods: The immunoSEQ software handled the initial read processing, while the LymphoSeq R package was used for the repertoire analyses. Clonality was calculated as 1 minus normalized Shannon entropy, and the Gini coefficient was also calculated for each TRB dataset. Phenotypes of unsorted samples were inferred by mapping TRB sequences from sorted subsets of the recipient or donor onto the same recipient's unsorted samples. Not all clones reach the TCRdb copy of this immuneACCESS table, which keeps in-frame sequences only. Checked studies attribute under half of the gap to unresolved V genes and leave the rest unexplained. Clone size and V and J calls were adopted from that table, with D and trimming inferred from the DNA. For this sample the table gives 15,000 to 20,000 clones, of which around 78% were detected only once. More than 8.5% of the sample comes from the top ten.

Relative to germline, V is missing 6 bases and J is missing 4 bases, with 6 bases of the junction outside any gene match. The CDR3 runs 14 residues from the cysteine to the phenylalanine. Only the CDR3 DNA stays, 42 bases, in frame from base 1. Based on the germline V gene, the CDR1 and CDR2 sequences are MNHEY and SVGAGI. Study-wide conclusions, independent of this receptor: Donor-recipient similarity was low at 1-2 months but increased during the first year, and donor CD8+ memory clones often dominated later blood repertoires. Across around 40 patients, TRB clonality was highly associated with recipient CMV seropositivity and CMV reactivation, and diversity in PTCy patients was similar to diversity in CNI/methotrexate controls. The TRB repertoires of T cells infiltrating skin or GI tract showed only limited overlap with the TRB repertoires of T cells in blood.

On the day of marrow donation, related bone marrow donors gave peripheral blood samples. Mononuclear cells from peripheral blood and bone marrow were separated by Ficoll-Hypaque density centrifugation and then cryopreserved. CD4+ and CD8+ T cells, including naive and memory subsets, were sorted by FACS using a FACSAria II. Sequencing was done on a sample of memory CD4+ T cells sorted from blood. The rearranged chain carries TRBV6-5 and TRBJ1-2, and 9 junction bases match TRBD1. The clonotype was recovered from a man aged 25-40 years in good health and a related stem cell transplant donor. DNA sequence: TGTGCCAGCAGGGAGACAGGGGGAGTCTATGGCTACACCTTC. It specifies CASRETGGVYGYTF.